This T cell receptor beta chain comes out of a study of blood T cells in healthy people across ages. The second PCR ran about 7 to 12 cycles with a sample-barcoded 5' primer and J-beta primers. Via MiXCR, TCRdb re-called the 5' RACE reads, giving one row per CDR3 protein. The top ten clones hold 20% to 25% of a sample with about 730,000 distinct CDR3 sequences, roughly 45% of them seen once. The specimen sequenced was blood. This TCR was recovered from a woman aged 55-75 years in good health.

In DNA, the CDR3 is TGTGCCAGCAGCCGGACCCGAGCGGGCCCCACAGATACGCAGTATTTT. Its translation is CASSRTRAGPTDTQYF. The chain recombines TRBV7-8 with TRBJ2-3, with D possibly matching TRBD2 (6 bases). V dropped 5 bases and J dropped 2 bases, with 17 bases sitting between them. The germline V gene has CDR1 SGHVS and CDR2 FQNEAQ. The CDR3 runs to 16 residues.